These 17 T cell receptor beta chains were all obtained from the same sample, sequenced in a study of long-term antiretroviral therapy in people with HIV. The run of the v3.0 immunoSEQ assay was at survey level. The table came from immunoSEQ multiplex PCR; TCRdb's copy has only in-frame clones and leaves some out. The data contain some 31,000 clones, nearly 97% of them singletons. The sample in question was unsorted PBMCs, obtained 5.3 years after starting antiretroviral therapy. These receptors were taken from a man in his thirties or forties with HIV.

This sequence joins TRBV5-6 and TRBJ1-2; D remains ambiguous. This CDR3 region has 13 residues. Germline lookup yields CDR1 SGHDT and CDR2 YYEEEE. V was trimmed by 0 bases and J by 3 bases, leaving 6 bases between them. Here the CDR3 DNA reads TGTGCCAGCAGCTTGGGTTCGGACTATGGCTACACCTTC. Protein sequence: CASSLGSDYGYTF.

The chain has TRBV29-1 and TRBJ1-3; D gene ambiguous. CDR3 length: 13 residues. V was shortened by 4 bases and J by 0 bases, with 7 bases between the two germline ends. CDR1 SQVTM and CDR2 ANQGSEA come from the germline V gene. The DNA of the CDR3 is TGCAGCGTTGTCACCGACTCTGGAAACACCATATATTTT. Protein product: CSVVTDSGNTIYF.

This rearrangement joins TRBV9 to TRBJ2-3, with TRBD2 identical over 8 bases. The germline V gene has CDR1 SGDLS and CDR2 YYNGEE. CDR3 length: 18 amino acids. The V segment lost 3 bases and the J segment 0 bases; nucleotides outside the gene matches: 12. The CDR3 is CASSGTLGGATSTDTQYF. As DNA, the CDR3 is TGTGCCAGCAGCGGCACCCTCGGGGGGGCTACTAGCACAGATACGCAGTATTTT.

V is TRBV19 and J is TRBJ2-5; maybe TRBD1 (6 bases). CDR1 is LNHDA and CDR2 is SQIVND in the germline V gene (reference sequence). Trimming removed 4 bases at V and 5 bases at J, with 11 bases between. The CDR3 is made up of 13 amino acids. Here the CDR3 reads CASSNRARETQYF. The DNA of the CDR3 is TGTGCCAGTAGTAACAGGGCTCGGGAGACCCAGTACTTC.

The chain uses TRBV11-1 and TRBJ2-1; no reliable D call. Between the trimmed V and J ends, which lost 5 bases and 9 bases, there was a span of 14 bases. This CDR3 spans 13 amino acids. Germline CDR1 and CDR2: SGHAT and FQDESV (reference sequence). This CDR3 is CASSLRTSGEQFF. The CDR3 nucleotides read TGTGCCAGCAGCCTAAGGACGTCGGGTGAGCAGTTCTTC.

The rearrangement links TRBV6-1 to TRBJ1-2; D uncertain. Germline V lookup: CDR1 MNHNS, CDR2 SASEGT. Trimming took 8 bases from V and 2 from J, leaving 12 bases between them. The CDR3 is 13 residues long. The CDR3 DNA reads TGTGCCAGCCACCCGTTGGGGAACTATGGCTACACCTTC. It encodes CASHPLGNYGYTF.

The V and J genes are TRBV6-1 and TRBJ1-5; D might be TRBD1 (5 bases). Germline V gene data show CDR1 as MNHNS and CDR2 as SASEGT. The ends were cut back, 7 bases at V and 1 base at J, with 14 bases in the middle. CDR3 length equals 15 residues. The CDR3 DNA is TGTGCCAGCACCACTCTCGGGGGAAGCAATCAGCCCCAGCATTTT. Its translation is CASTTLGGSNQPQHF.

The J gene is TRBJ2-6, the V gene TRBV19; 7 bases align to TRBD1. V lost 6 bases to trimming and J lost 0 bases; unmatched junction nucleotides: 5. Germline values: CDR1 LNHDA, CDR2 SQIVND (reference sequence). The CDR3 spans 16 residues. CDR3 DNA sequence: TGTGCCAGTAGAGCCGGGACAGCCTCTGGGGCCAACGTCCTGACTTTC. Amino acid sequence: CASRAGTASGANVLTF.

This chain uses TRBV10-3 with TRBJ2-7; D tentatively fits TRBD1 or TRBD2 (5 bases each). The CDR3 spans 13 residues. Germline CDR1 reads ENHRY; CDR2 reads SYGVKD. The V end lost 8 bases, the J end lost 1 base, and 12 bases lay between the germline ends. CDR3 loop: CAIGSGASYEQYF. The CDR3 region has the DNA TGTGCCATCGGGTCCGGGGCATCCTACGAGCAGTACTTC.

The chain links TRBV19 to TRBJ1-1, with no clear D. V lost 5 bases and J 6 bases, leaving 10 bases between the germline ends. The CDR3 loop spans 12 amino acids. The germline CDR1 and CDR2 sequences are LNHDA and SQIVND (reference sequence). The chain's CDR3 is CASSAGVAEAFF. In DNA form, the CDR3 reads TGTGCCAGTAGTGCCGGTGTAGCTGAAGCTTTCTTT. The full variable domain, rest sourced from reference TRBV19 and TRBJ1-1, is DGGITQSPKYLFRKEGQNVTLSCEQNLNHDAMYWYRQDPGQGLRLIYYSQIVNDFQKGDIAEGYSVSREKKESFPLTVTSAQKNPTAFYLCASSAGVAEAFFGQGTRLTVV.

This clone was observed once. V usage is TRBV5-1 and J usage is TRBJ2-5; D may be TRBD2 (6 bases). The V and J ends lost 4 bases and 5 bases respectively, with 15 bases between them. Germline CDR1 and CDR2: SGHRS and YFSETQ. The CDR3 has 14 amino acids. CDR3 coding DNA: TGCGCCAGCAGCCCCGGGGGAGGCGGGGAGACCCAGTACTTC. Translation gives CASSPGGGGETQYF.

The chain is built from TRBV7-2 and TRBJ2-1; the D gene is possibly TRBD2 (7 bases). The germline CDR1 and CDR2 sequences are SGHTA and FQGNSA. The germline V and J ends were trimmed by 4 bases and 10 bases, with 14 bases remaining between them. CDR3 length: 13 amino acids. CDR3 residues: CASSSRGAAEQFF. DNA for the CDR3: TGTGCCAGCAGCTCCCGGGGGGCCGCAGAGCAGTTCTTC.

The chain carries TRBV4-3 and TRBJ1-3; D ambiguous. The CDR3 spans 17 residues. V was trimmed by 0 bases and J by 1 base, leaving 13 bases between them. Germline-derived CDR1 and CDR2 are LGHNA and YSLEER. For the CDR3, the DNA is TGCGCCAGCAGCCAAGATCGGGGAGGGAGGTCTGGAAACACCATATATTTT. Translated, it gives CASSQDRGGRSGNTIYF.

The gene calls are TRBV9 and TRBJ1-2; possible D gene TRBD1, 5 bases. Looked up from germline, CDR1 is SGDLS and CDR2 is YYNGEE. CDR3 length: 11 amino acids. V was pared by 6 bases and J by 10 bases, with 13 bases between. CDR3 sequence reads: CASNTGLAYTF. In nucleotides, the CDR3 is TGTGCCAGCAATACAGGCTTGGCCTACACCTTC.

The chain links TRBV7-9 to TRBJ2-3, with TRBD2 matching over 7 bases. The germline gives CDR1 SEHNR, CDR2 FQNEAQ (reference sequence). V shed 3 bases and J 10 bases; nucleotides not matched to a gene: 7. The CDR3 totals 13 residues. CDR3 residues: CASSLREPRAQYF. In nucleotides, the CDR3 is TGTGCCAGCAGCTTGCGGGAGCCCCGGGCGCAGTATTTT.

The rearrangement links TRBV7-9 to TRBJ1-5, with TRBD1 matching over 7 bases. V gave up 5 bases and J gave up 7 bases; unmatched junction bases: 8. The CDR3 contains 14 residues. CDR1 and CDR2 (germline): SEHNR, FQNEAQ (reference sequence). CDR3 nucleotides: TGTGCCAGCAGCCCGCAGGGGGTTCAGCAGCCCCAGCATTTT. This translates into CASSPQGVQQPQHF.

This clone was detected a few times. CDR3 protein: CASSLVGYEQYF. Here the CDR3 DNA reads TGTGCCAGCAGCTTAGTCGGGTACGAGCAGTACTTC. The chain combines TRBV11-2 with TRBJ2-7; no clear D gene. The V gene lost 1 base and the J gene lost 4 bases, with 5 bases spanning the gap. This CDR3 is 12 amino acids long. The germline CDR1 and CDR2 sequences are SGHAT and FQNNGV. Full variable domain (missing parts from reference TRBV11-2 and TRBJ2-7): EAGVAQSPRYKIIEKRQSVAFWCNPISGHATLYWYQQILGQGPKLLIQFQNNGVVDDSQLPKDRFSAERLKGVDSTLKIQPAKLEDSAVYLCASSLVGYEQYFGPGTRLTVT.